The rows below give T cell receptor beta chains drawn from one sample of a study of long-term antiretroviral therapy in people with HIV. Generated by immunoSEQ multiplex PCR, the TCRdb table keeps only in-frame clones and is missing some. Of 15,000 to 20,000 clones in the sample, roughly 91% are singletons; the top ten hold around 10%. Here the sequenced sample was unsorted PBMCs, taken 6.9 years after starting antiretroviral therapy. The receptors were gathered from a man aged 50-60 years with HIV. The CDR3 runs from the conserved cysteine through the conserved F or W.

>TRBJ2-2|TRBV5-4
CASSPGSPGELFF
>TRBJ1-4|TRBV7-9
CASSILRGQLSEKLFF
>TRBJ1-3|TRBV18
CASSQGNTIYF
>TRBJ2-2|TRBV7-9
CASSFQGSGELFF
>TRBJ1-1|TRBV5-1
CASSLDLSLNTEAFF
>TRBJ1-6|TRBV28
CASSPGTGSGGSPLHF
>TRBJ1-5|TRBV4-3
CASSQAARDGQPQHF
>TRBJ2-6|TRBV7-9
CASSPWLGTSGANVLTF
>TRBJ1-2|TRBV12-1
CASSLIKKDAKANYGYTF
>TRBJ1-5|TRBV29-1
CSVGGGESQPQHF
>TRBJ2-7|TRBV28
CASSLWRTSGIYEQYF
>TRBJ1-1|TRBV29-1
CSVRTQGGSTEAFF
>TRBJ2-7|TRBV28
CASSLIGPSLGEQYF
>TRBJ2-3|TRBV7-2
CASSLDRGTDTQYF
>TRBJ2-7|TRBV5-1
CASRIQLGPYEQYF
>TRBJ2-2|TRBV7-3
CASSSVGTVNTGELFF
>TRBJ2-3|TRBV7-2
CASSLAFTDTQYF
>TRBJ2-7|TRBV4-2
CASSQELTATYEQYF
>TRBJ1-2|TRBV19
CASSIGQGSYGYTF
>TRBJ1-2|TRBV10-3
CAITRDRENYGYTF
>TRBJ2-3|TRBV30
CAWSVPPFTDTQYF
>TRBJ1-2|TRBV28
CASRVDRNYGYTF
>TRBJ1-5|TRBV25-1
CASGEGDQPQHF
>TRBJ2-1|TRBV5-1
CASSFAPSGSITHEQFF
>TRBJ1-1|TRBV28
CASSRGQMNTEAFF
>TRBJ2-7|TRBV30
CAWSVSDRTYYEQYF
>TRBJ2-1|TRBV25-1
CASSEGQTYNEQFF
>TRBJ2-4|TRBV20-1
CSANSRASQYF
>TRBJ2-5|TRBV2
CASSVLETQYF
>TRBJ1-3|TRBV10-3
CAISESGWDAVNTIYF
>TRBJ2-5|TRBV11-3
CASSPSSGRAGETQYF
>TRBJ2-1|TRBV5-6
CASSLHGGNEQFF
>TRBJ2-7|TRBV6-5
CASSSADRRTYEQYF
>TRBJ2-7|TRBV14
CASSQGSGEQYF
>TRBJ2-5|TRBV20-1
CSYGTSGTQYF
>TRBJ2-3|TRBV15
CATSFSADTQYF
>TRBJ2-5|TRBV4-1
CASSQDPSIGETQYF
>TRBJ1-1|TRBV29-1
CSVEKNRGAFF
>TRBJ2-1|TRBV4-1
CASSYLALGNEQFF
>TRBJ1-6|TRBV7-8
CASSSVGTGGRNSPLHF
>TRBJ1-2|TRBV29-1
CSVPMARENYGYTF
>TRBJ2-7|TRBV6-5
CASRPVGQGPAQYF